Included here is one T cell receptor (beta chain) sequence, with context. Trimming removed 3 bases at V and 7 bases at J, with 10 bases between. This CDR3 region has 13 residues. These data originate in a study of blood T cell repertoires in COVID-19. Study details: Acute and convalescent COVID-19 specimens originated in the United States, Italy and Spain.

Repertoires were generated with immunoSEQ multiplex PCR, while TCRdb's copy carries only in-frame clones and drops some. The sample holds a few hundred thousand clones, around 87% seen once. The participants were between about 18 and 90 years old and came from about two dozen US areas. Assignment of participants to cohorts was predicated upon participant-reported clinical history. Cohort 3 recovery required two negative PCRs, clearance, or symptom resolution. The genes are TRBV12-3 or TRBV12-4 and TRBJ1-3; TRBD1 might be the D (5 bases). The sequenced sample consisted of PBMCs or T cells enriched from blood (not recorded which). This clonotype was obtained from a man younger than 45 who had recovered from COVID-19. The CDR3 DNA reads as TGTGCCAGCAGTTTTGCAGGGTATAACACCATATATTTT. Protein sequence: CASSFAGYNTIYF.